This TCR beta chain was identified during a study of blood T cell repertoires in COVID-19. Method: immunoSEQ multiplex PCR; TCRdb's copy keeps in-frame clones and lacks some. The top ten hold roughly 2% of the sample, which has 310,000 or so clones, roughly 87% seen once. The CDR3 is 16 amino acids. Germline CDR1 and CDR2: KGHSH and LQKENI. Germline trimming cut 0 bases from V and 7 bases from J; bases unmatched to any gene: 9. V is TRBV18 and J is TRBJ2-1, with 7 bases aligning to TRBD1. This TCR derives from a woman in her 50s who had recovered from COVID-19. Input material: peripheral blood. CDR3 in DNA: TGTGCCAGCTCACCACCGAGTACAGGGGAAACGAATGAGCAGTTCTTC. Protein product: CASSPPSTGETNEQFF. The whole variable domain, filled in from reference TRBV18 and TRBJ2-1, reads NAGVMQNPRHLVRRRGQEARLRCSPMKGHSHVYWYRQLPEEGLKFMVYLQKENIIDESGMPKERFSAEFPKEGPSILRIQQVVRGDSAAYFCASSPPSTGETNEQFFGPGTRLTVL.